A selection of T cell receptor beta chains follows, all from one sample in a study of long-term antiretroviral therapy in people with HIV. Measured with immunoSEQ multiplex PCR; TCRdb has only the in-frame clones, and not every one. The table records under 45,000 clones, roughly 80% of them present only once. The material sequenced was unsorted PBMCs, taken 1 year after starting antiretroviral therapy. Receptors originate from a man aged 18 to 29 with HIV. Each CDR3 is given with its conserved first and last residue. The D gene is left open where the match is weak. Clone size is shown for a subset of rows, as once, few, many or a class of expanded clone.

j_gene | abundance | d_gene | v_gene | CDR3aa | CDR3nt
TRBJ2-2 | . | . | TRBV7-2 | CASSLALAWGGELFF | TGTGCCAGCAGCTTAGCATTAGCCTGGGGCGGGGAGCTGTTTTTT
TRBJ2-1 | once | . | TRBV19 | CASIRAPGPYNEQFF | TGTGCCAGTATCCGGGCCCCCGGCCCCTACAATGAGCAGTTCTTC
TRBJ2-2 | . | . | TRBV5-6 | CASSFRTNTGELFF | TGTGCCAGCAGCTTTCGGACGAACACCGGGGAGCTGTTTTTT
TRBJ2-5 | . | . | TRBV18 | CASCRDGGGRETQYF | TGTGCCAGCTGCCGGGACGGAGGGGGAAGGGAGACCCAGTACTTC
TRBJ2-1 | . | TRBD2 | TRBV19 | CASSGASGRATYNEQFF | TGTGCCAGTAGTGGGGCTAGCGGGAGGGCCACCTACAATGAGCAGTTCTTC
TRBJ1-2 | . | . | TRBV19 | CASSIGANGYTF | TGTGCCAGTAGTATCGGGGCCAATGGCTACACCTTC
TRBJ1-4 | . | . | TRBV19 | CASSLGGEKLFF | TGTGCCAGTAGTCTAGGCGGGGAAAAACTGTTTTTT
TRBJ1-5 | . | TRBD1 | TRBV4-1 | CASSQEPGGYQPQHF | TGCGCCAGCAGCCAAGAACCAGGGGGCTATCAGCCCCAGCATTTT
TRBJ2-7 | . | . | TRBV14 | CASSQDGVQGYEQYF | TGTGCCAGCAGCCAAGATGGGGTCCAGGGCTACGAGCAGTACTTC
TRBJ1-1 | . | . | TRBV5-5 | CASSFPPSKGAEAFF | TGTGCCAGCAGCTTCCCCCCGTCGAAGGGTGCTGAAGCTTTCTTT
TRBJ1-2 | few | . | TRBV4-1 | CASSHPGGGRGGYTF | TGCGCCAGCAGCCACCCGGGGGGGGGCCGGGGAGGCTACACCTTC
TRBJ2-2 | . | . | TRBV28 | CASSLLGAPWELFF | TGTGCCAGCAGCTTGCTCGGGGCCCCCTGGGAGCTGTTTTTT
TRBJ2-3 | . | . | TRBV7-2 | CASSLGPDTQYF | TGTGCCAGCAGCTTAGGTCCAGATACGCAGTATTTT
TRBJ2-2 | . | . | TRBV5-1 | CASSLYPLVTNTGELFF | TGCGCCAGCAGCTTGTATCCCCTAGTTACTAACACCGGGGAGCTGTTTTTT